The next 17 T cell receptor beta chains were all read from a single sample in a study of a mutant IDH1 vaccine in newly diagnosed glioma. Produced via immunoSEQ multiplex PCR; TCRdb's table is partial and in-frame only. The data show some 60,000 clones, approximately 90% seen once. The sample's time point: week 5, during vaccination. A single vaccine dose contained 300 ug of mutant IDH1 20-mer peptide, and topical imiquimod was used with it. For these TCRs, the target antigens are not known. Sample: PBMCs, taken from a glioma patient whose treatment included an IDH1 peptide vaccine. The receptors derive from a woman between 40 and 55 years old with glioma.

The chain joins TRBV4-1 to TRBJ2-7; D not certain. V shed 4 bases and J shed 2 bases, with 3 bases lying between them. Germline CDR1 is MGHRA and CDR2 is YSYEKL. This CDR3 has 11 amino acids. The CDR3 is CASSPAYEQYF. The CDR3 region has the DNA TGCGCCAGCAGCCCTGCCTACGAGCAGTACTTC.

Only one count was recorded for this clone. The CDR3 here is CASSYSRGAEQFF. The CDR3, as DNA: TGTGCCAGCAGTTACTCGAGAGGTGCTGAGCAGTTCTTC. The V gene is TRBV6-5, the J gene TRBJ2-1; D remains ambiguous. The CDR3 is made up of 13 amino acids. V lost 0 bases, J lost 9 bases, and 9 bases lay in between. CDR1 is MNHEY, CDR2 SVGAGI, per germline.

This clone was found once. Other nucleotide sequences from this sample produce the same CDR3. The CDR3 here is CAWSGGSNQPQHF. The CDR3 nucleotides are TGTGCCTGGAGCGGGGGATCCAATCAGCCCCAGCATTTT. This chain connects TRBV30 to TRBJ1-5; D perhaps matches TRBD1 (5 bases). Germline values: CDR1 GTSNPN, CDR2 SVGIG (reference sequence). V was clipped by 3 bases and J by 3 bases, with 9 bases between them. CDR3 length: 13 residues.

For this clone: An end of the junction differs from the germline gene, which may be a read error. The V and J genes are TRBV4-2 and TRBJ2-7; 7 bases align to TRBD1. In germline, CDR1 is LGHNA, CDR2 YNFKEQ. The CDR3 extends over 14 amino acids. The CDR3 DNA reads TGTGCCAGCAGCGAAGAGACAGGGTCTAGCGAGCAGTACTTC. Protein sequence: CASSEETGSSEQYF.

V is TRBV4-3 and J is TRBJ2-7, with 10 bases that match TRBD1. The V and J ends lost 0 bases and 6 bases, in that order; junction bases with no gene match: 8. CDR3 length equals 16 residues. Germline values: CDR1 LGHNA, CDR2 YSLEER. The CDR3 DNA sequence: TGCGCCAGCAGCCAAGATCTTGGGACAGGGGTTGGCGAGCAGTACTTC. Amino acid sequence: CASSQDLGTGVGEQYF.

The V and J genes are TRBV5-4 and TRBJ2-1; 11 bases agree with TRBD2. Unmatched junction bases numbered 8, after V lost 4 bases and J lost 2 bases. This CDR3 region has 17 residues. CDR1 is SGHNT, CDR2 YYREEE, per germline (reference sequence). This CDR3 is CASSQRLAGFAYNEQFF. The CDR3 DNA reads TGTGCCAGCAGCCAGAGACTAGCGGGATTCGCCTACAATGAGCAGTTCTTC.

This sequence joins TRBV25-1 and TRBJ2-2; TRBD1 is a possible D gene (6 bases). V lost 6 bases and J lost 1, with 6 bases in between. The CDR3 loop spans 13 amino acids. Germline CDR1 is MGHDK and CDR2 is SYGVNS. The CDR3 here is CASRGQNTGELFF. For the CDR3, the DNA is TGTGCCAGCAGGGGACAGAACACCGGGGAGCTGTTTTTT.

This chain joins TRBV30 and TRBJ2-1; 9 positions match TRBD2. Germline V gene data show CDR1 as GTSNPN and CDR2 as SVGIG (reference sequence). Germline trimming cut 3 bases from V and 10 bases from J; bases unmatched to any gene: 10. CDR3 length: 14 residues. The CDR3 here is CAWSRGSGGVEQFF. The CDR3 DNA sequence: TGTGCCTGGAGCCGAGGTAGCGGGGGCGTCGAGCAGTTCTTC. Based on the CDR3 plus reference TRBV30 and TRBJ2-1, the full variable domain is SQTIHQWPATLVQPVGSPLSLECTVEGTSNPNLYWYRQAAGRGLQLLFYSVGIGQISSEVPQNLSASRPQDRQFILSSKKLLLSDSGFYLCAWSRGSGGVEQFFGPGTRLTVL.

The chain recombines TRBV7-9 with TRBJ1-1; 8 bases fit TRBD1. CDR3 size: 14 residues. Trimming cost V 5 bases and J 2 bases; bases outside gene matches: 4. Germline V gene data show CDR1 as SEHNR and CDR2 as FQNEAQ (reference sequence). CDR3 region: CASSAGQGNTEAFF. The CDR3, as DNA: TGTGCCAGCAGCGCCGGACAGGGAAACACTGAAGCTTTCTTT. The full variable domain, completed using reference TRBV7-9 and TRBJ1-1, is DTGVSQNPRHKITKRGQNVTFRCDPISEHNRLYWYRQTLGQGPEFLTYFQNEAQLEKSRLLSDRFSAERPKGSFSTLEIQRTEQGDSAMYLCASSAGQGNTEAFFGQGTRLTVV.

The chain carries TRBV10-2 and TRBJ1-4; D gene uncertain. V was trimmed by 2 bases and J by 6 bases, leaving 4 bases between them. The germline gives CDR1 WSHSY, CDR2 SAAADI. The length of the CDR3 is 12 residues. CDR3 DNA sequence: TGCGCCAGCAGTGAGAGGGATGAAAAACTGTTTTTT. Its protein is CASSERDEKLFF.

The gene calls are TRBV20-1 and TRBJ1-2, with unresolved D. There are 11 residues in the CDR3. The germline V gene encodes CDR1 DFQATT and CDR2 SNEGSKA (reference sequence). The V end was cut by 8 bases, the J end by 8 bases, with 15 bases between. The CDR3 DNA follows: TGCAGTAGAGAGTGGGTCAGCGGCTACACCTTC. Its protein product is CSREWVSGYTF.

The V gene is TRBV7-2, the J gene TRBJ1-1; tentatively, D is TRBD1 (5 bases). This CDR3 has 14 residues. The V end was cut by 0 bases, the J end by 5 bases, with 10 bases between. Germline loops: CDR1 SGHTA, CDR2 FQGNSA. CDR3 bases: TGTGCCAGCAGCTTAGCGGGGCCCAGGACTGAAGCTTTCTTT. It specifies CASSLAGPRTEAFF.

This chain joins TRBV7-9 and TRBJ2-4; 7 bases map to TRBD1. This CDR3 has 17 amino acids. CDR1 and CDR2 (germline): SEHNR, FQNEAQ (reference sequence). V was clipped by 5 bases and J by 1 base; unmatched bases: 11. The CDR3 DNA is TGTGCCAGCAGCACAGACAGGGCTGCACGGGCCAAAAACATTCAGTACTTC. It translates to CASSTDRAARAKNIQYF.

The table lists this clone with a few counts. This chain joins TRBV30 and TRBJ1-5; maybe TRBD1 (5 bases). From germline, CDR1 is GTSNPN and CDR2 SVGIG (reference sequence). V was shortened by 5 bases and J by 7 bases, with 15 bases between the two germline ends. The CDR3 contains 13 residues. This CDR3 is CAWGDGNRQPQHF. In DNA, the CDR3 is TGTGCCTGGGGGGACGGGAACAGACAGCCCCAGCATTTT. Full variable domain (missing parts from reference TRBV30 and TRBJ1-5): SQTIHQWPATLVQPVGSPLSLECTVEGTSNPNLYWYRQAAGRGLQLLFYSVGIGQISSEVPQNLSASRPQDRQFILSSKKLLLSDSGFYLCAWGDGNRQPQHFGDGTRLSIL.

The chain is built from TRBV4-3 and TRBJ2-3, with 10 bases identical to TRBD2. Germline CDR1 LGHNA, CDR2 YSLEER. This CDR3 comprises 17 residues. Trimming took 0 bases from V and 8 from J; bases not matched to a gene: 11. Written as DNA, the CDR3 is TGCGCCAGCAGCCAAGAGTCCCTTAGCGGGGGGTCGGGTACGCAGTATTTT. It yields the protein CASSQESLSGGSGTQYF.

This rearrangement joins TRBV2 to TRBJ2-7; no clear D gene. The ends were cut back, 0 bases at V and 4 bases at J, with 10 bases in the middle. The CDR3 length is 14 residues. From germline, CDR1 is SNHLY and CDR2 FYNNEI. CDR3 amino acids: CASSEAPPIYEQYF. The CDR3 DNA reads TGTGCCAGCAGTGAAGCACCACCAATTTACGAGCAGTACTTC.

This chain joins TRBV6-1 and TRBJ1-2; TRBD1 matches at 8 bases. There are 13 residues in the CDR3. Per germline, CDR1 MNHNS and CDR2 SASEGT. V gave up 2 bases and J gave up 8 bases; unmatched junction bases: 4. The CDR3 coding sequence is TGTGCCAGCAGTGAACAGGGGGCGGGGGGCTACACCTTC. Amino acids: CASSEQGAGGYTF.